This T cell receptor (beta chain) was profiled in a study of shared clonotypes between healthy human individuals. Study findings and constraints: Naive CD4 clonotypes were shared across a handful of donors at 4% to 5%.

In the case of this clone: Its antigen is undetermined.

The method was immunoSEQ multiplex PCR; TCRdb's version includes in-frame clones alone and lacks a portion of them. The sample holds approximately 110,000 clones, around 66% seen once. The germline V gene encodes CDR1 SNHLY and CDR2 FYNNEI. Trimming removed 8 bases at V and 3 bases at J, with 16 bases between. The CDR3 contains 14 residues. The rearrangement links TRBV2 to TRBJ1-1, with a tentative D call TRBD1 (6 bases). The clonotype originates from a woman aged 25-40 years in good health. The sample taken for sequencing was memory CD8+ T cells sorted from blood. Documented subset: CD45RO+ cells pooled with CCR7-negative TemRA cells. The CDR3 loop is CASDQGWADTEAFF. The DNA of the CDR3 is TGTGCCAGCGATCAGGGGTGGGCGGACACTGAAGCTTTCTTT. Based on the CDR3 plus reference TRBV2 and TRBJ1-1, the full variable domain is EPEVTQTPSHQVTQMGQEVILRCVPISNHLYFYWYRQILGQKVEFLVSFYNNEISEKSEIFDDQFSVERPDGSNFTLKIRSTKLEDSAMYFCASDQGWADTEAFFGQGTRLTVV.